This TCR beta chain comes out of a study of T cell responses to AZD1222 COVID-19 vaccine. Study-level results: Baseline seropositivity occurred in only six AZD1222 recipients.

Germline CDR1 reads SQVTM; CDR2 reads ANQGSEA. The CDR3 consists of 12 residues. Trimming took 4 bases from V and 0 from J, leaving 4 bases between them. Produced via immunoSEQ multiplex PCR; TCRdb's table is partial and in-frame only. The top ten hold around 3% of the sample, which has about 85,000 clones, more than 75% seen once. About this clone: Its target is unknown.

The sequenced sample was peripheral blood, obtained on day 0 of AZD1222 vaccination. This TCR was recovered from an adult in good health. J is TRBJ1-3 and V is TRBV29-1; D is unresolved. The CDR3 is CSVASSGNTIYF. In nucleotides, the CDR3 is TGCAGCGTTGCTAGCTCTGGAAACACCATATATTTT.